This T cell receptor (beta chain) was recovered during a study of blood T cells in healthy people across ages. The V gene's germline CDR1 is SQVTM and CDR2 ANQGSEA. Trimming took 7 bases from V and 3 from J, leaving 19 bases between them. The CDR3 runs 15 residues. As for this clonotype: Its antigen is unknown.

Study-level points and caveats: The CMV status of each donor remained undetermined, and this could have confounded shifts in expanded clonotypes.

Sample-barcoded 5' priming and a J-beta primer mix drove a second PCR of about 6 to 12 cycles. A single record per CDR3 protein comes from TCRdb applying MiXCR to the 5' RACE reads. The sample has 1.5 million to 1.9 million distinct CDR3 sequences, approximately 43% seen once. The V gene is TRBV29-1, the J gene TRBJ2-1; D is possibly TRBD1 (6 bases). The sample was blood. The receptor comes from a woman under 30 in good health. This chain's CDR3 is CSARKEGQNYNEQFF. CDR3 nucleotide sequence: TGCAGCGCCCGAAAGGAAGGACAGAACTACAATGAGCAGTTCTTC.